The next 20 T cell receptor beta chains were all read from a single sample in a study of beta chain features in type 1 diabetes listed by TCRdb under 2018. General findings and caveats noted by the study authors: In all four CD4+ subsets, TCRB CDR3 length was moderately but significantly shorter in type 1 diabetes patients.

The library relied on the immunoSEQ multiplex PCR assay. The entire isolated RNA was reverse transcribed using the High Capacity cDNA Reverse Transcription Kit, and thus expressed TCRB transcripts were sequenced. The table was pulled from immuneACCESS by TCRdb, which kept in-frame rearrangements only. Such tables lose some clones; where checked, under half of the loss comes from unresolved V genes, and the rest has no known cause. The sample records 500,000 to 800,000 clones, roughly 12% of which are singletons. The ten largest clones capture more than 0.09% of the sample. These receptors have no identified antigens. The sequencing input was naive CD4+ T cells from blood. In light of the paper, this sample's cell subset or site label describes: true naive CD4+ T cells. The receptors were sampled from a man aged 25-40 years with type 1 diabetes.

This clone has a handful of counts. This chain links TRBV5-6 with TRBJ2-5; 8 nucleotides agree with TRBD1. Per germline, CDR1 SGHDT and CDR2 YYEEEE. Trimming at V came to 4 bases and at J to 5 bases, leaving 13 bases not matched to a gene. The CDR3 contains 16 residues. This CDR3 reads CASSTTTGQGRETQYF. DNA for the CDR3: TGTGCCAGCAGCACGACGACCGGACAGGGCAGGGAGACCCAGTACTTC.

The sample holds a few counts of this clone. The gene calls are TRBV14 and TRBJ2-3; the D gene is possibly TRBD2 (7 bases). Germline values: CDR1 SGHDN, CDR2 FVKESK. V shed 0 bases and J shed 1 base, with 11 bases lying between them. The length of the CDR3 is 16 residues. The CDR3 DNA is TGTGCCAGCAGCCAAGATGCGGGGGCCGGCACAGATACGCAGTATTTT. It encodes CASSQDAGAGTDTQYF.

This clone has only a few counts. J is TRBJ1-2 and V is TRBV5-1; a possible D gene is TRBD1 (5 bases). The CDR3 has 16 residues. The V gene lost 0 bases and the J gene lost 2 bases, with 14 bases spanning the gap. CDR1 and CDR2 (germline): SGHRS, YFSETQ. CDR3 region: CASSLGDRHLNYGYTF. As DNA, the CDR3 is TGCGCCAGCAGCTTGGGGGACCGACATCTAAACTATGGCTACACCTTC.

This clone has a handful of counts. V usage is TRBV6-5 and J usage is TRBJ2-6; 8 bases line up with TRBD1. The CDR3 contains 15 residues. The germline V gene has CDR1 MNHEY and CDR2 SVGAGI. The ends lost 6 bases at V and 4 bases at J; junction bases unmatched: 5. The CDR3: CASSLQGGGANVLTF. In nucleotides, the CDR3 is TGTGCCAGCAGCCTACAGGGGGGAGGGGCCAACGTCCTGACTTTC.

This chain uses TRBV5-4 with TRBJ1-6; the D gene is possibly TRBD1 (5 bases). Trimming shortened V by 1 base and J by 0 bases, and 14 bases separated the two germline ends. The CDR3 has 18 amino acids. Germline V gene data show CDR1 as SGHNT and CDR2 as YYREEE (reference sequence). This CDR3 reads CASSLHRRTGSYNSPLHF. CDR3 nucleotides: TGTGCCAGCAGCTTGCACAGGCGAACGGGCTCCTATAATTCACCCCTCCACTTT.

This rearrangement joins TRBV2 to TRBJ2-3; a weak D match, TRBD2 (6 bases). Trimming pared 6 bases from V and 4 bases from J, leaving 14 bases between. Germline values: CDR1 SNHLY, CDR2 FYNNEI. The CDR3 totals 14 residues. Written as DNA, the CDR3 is TGTGCCAGCAGGGATACTAGCTCGGCAGATACGCAGTATTTT. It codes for CASRDTSSADTQYF.

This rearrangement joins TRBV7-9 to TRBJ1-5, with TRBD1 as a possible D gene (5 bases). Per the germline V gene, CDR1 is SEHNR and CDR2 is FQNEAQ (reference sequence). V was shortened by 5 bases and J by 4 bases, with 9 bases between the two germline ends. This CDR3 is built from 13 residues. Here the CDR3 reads CASSATANQPQHF. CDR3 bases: TGTGCCAGCAGCGCGACAGCTAATCAGCCCCAGCATTTT.

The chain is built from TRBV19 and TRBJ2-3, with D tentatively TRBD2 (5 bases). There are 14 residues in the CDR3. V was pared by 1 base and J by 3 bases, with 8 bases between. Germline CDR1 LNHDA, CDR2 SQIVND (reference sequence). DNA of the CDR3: TGTGCCAGTAGTATAGGTCCGGGAACAGATACGCAGTATTTT. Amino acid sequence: CASSIGPGTDTQYF.

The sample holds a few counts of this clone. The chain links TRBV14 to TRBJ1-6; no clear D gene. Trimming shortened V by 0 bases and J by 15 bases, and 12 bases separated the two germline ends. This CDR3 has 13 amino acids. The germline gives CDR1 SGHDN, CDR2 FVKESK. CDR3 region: CASSQDLGNYLHF. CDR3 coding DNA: TGTGCCAGCAGCCAAGATCTAGGGAACTACCTCCACTTT.

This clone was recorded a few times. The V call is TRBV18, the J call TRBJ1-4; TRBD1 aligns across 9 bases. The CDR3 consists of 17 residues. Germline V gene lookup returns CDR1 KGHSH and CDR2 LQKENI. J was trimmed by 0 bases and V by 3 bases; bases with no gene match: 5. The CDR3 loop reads CASSPEQGATTNEKLFF. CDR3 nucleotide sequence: TGTGCCAGCTCACCTGAACAGGGGGCTACAACTAATGAAAAACTGTTTTTT.

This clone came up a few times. The CDR3, as DNA: TGTGCCAGTACCATACGAACGGGGGGGCGCAGCACCGGGGAGCTGTTTTTT. This codes for CASTIRTGGRSTGELFF. V and J are TRBV19 and TRBJ2-2; TRBD2 matches 8 bases. The CDR3 covers 17 residues. J was trimmed by 4 bases and V by 7 bases; bases with no gene match: 14. CDR1 is LNHDA, CDR2 SQIVND, per germline (reference sequence).

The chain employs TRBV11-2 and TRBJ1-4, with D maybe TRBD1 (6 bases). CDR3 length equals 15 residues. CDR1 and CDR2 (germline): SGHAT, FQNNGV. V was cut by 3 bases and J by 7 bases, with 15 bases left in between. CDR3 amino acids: CASSFVAGAGEKLFF. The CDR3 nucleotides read TGTGCCAGCAGCTTTGTTGCAGGGGCGGGTGAAAAACTGTTTTTT. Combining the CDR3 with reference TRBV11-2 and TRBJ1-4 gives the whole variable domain EAGVAQSPRYKIIEKRQSVAFWCNPISGHATLYWYQQILGQGPKLLIQFQNNGVVDDSQLPKDRFSAERLKGVDSTLKIQPAKLEDSAVYLCASSFVAGAGEKLFFGSGTQLSVL.

The CDR3 DNA sequence: TGTGCCAGCAGCTCCGGGACAGGGGAAACACCCCACAATGAGCAGTTCTTC. Translation gives CASSSGTGETPHNEQFF. V and J are TRBV7-9 and TRBJ2-1, with 10 bases that match TRBD1. In germline, CDR1 is SEHNR, CDR2 FQNEAQ (reference sequence). V was pared by 4 bases and J by 5 bases, with 11 bases of the junction left unmatched. The CDR3 loop spans 17 amino acids.

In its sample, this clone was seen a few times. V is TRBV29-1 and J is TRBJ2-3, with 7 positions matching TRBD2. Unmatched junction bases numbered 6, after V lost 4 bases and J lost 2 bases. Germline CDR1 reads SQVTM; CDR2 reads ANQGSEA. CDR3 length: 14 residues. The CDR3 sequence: CSVASGHTTDTQYF. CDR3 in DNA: TGCAGCGTTGCTAGCGGACATACCACAGATACGCAGTATTTT.

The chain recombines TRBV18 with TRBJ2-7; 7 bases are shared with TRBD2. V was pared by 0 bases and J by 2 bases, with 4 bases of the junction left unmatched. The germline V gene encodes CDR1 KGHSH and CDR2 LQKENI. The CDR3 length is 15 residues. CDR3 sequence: CASSPPLAEAYEQYF. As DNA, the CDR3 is TGTGCCAGCTCACCACCTCTAGCGGAAGCCTACGAGCAGTACTTC.

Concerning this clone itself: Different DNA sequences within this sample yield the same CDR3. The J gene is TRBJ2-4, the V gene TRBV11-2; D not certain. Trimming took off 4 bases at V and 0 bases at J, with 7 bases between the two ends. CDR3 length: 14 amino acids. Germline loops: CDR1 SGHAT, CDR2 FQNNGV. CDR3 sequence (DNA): TGTGCCAGCAGCTCCGGGCTAGCCAAAAACATTCAGTACTTC. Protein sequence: CASSSGLAKNIQYF.

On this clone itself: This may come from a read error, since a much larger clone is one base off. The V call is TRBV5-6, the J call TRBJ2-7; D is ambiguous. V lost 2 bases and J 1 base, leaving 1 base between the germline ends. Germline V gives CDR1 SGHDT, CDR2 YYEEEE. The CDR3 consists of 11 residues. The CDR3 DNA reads TGTGCCAGCAGCTTTTCCTACGAGCAGTACTTC. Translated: CASSFSYEQYF.

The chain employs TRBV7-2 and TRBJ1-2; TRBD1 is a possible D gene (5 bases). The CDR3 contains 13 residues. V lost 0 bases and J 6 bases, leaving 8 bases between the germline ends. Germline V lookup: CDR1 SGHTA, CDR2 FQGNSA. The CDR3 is CASSLAVGDGYTF. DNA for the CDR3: TGTGCCAGCAGCTTAGCGGTAGGGGATGGCTACACCTTC. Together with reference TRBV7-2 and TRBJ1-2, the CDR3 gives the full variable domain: GAGVSQSPSNKVTEKGKDVELRCDPISGHTALYWYRQSLGQGLEFLIYFQGNSAPDKSGLPSDRFSAERTGGSVSTLTIQRTQQEDSAVYLCASSLAVGDGYTFGSGTRLTVV.

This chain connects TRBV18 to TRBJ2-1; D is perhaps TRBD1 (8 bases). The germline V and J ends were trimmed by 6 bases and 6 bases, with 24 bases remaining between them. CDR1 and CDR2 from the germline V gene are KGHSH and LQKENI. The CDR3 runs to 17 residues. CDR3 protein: CASSGTGPSSGGNEQFF. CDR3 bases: TGTGCCAGCTCCGGGACAGGCCCCTCATCGGGAGGCAATGAGCAGTTCTTC.

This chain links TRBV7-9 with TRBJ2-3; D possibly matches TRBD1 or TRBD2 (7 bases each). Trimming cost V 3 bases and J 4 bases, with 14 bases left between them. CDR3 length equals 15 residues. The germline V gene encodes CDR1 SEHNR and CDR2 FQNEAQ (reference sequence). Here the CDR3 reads CASSFTGEGPDTQYF. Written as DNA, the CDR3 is TGTGCCAGCAGCTTCACAGGGGAGGGCCCAGATACGCAGTATTTT.